These T cell receptor beta chains were read from a single sample in a study of shared clonotypes between healthy human individuals. The table came from immunoSEQ multiplex PCR; TCRdb's copy has only in-frame clones and leaves some out. The repertoire holds 550,000 to 850,000 clones, with 74% as singletons. The specimen sequenced was memory CD4+ T cells sorted from blood. The source is a woman in her twenties or thirties in good health. Both conserved end residues are part of each CDR3. Size tells how often a clone was seen (once, few, many) or the class of an expanded clone, and some rows leave it out.

V gene: TRBV19
clone size: NA
CDR3 length: 14
J gene: TRBJ2-3
CDR3 protein: CASHTSGSTDTQYF

V gene: TRBV15
clone size: NA
CDR3 length: 12
J gene: TRBJ2-1
CDR3 protein: CATSGNTVGQFF

V gene: TRBV12-2
clone size: NA
CDR3 length: 16
J gene: TRBJ2-5
CDR3 protein: CASRLAAQAYQETQYF

V gene: TRBV4-1
clone size: NA
CDR3 length: 17
J gene: TRBJ2-3
CDR3 protein: CASSQEPGQGSPDTQYF

V gene: TRBV5-4
clone size: NA
CDR3 length: 15
J gene: TRBJ2-1
CDR3 protein: CASSRTSGDLNEQFF

V gene: TRBV28
clone size: NA
CDR3 length: 15
J gene: TRBJ2-1
CDR3 protein: CASSLLGGRHNEQFF

V gene: TRBV27
clone size: NA
CDR3 length: 15
J gene: TRBJ1-3
CDR3 protein: CASSSGQEGGNTIYF

V gene: TRBV5-1
clone size: NA
CDR3 length: 16
J gene: TRBJ1-5
CDR3 protein: CASSTGTDNSNQPQHF

V gene: TRBV2
clone size: NA
CDR3 length: 13
J gene: TRBJ1-2
CDR3 protein: CASSETGFGGYTF

V gene: TRBV28
clone size: NA
CDR3 length: 13
J gene: NA
CDR3 protein: CASRGWKVHEQYF

V gene: TRBV23-1
clone size: NA
CDR3 length: 16
J gene: TRBJ2-7
CDR3 protein: CASSQSRQGPQYEQYF

V gene: TRBV5-1
clone size: NA
CDR3 length: 15
J gene: TRBJ2-1
CDR3 protein: CASTPPGLADNEQFF

V gene: TRBV19
clone size: NA
CDR3 length: 13
J gene: TRBJ2-5
CDR3 protein: CASSVDRGETQYF

V gene: TRBV10-3
clone size: NA
CDR3 length: 15
J gene: TRBJ2-7
CDR3 protein: CAISPGLAGAYEQYF

V gene: TRBV5-5
clone size: few
CDR3 length: 16
J gene: TRBJ2-5
CDR3 protein: CASSLDGGARRETQYF